This TCR beta chain is from a study of identical twins. The study's findings and limits: Twin-shared out-of-frame alpha sequences showed excess low generation probability. Out-of-frame beta chain sequences displayed weaker excess sharing between twins.

Template switching created a universal primer site, and the cDNA included unique molecular identifiers. Via MiXCR, TCRdb re-called the 5' RACE reads, giving one row per CDR3 protein. The sample shows about 250,000 distinct CDR3 sequences, about 7.5% of them seen only once. J gave up 15 bases and V 1 base, and 6 bases lay outside the gene matches. The germline CDR1 and CDR2 sequences are SGHVS and FQNEAQ. The CDR3 is 13 residues long. This clonotype came up a few times. Its antigen is undetermined. These data also formed part of another study, on yellow fever vaccine responses in identical twins.

Sequenced sample: CD8+ T cells sorted from blood. This TCR derives from a woman younger than 30 in good health. The rearrangement joins TRBV7-8 to TRBJ2-1; 10 bases align to TRBD2. CDR3 DNA sequence: TGTGCCAGCAGCTTAGTTACTAGCGGGGTGCCGTTCTTC. Translation gives CASSLVTSGVPFF.